The T cell receptor beta chain described here comes from a study of T cells in Graves' hyperthyroidism and ophthalmopathy. This CDR3 spans 14 amino acids. Germline V gene lookup returns CDR1 MNHEY and CDR2 SMNVEV (reference sequence). V dropped 7 bases and J dropped 3; count of bases not matched to a gene: 5. Patients were excluded for uncontrolled infection, other autoimmune disease, pregnancy or lactation. This clonotype has at least ten counts. The CDR3 regions of TCR beta were amplified from RNA transcripts. In the first-round RT-PCR of the TCR CDR3, the HTBI primer set was used. TCRdb independently ran MiXCR on the multiplex PCR reads; one entry per CDR3 protein. This table has 300,000 to 450,000 distinct CDR3 sequences, about 15% appearing once.

The chain combines TRBV27 with TRBJ2-1; 8 bases map to TRBD1. The origin of this receptor is a woman in her 30s with Graves' hyperthyroidism. The sequenced material came from blood. The CDR3 is CASTETGVYNEQFF. In nucleotides, the CDR3 is TGTGCCAGCACCGAGACAGGGGTCTACAATGAGCAGTTCTTC.